The entry that follows covers one TCR beta chain sequence. The length of the CDR3 is 15 residues. CDR1 and CDR2 (germline): MNHEY, SMNVEV (reference sequence). The ends were cut back, 6 bases at V and 0 bases at J, with 13 bases in the middle. The data originate from a study of OX40 agonist ivuxolimab in advanced cancers. The wider study: Ivuxolimab, an agonist antibody against OX40 (CD134), was given to patients.

Patients who had autoimmune disease history or got systemic immunosuppression were left out. Sequencing used immunoSEQ multiplex PCR; TCRdb keeps in-frame clones, though not all of them. The sample carries about 45,000 clones, just over 90% recorded once. The source was CD4+ or CD8+ T cells sorted from blood, collected in a trial of the OX40 agonist ivuxolimab. This receptor was taken from an adult with an advanced solid tumor such as melanoma, head and neck, liver or kidney cancer. The chain joins TRBV27 to TRBJ2-3; D could derive from TRBD1 or TRBD2 (5 bases each). CDR3 coding DNA: TGTGCCAGCAGCTGGGACGCTGCTAGCACAGATACGCAGTATTTT. Translation gives CASSWDAASTDTQYF.